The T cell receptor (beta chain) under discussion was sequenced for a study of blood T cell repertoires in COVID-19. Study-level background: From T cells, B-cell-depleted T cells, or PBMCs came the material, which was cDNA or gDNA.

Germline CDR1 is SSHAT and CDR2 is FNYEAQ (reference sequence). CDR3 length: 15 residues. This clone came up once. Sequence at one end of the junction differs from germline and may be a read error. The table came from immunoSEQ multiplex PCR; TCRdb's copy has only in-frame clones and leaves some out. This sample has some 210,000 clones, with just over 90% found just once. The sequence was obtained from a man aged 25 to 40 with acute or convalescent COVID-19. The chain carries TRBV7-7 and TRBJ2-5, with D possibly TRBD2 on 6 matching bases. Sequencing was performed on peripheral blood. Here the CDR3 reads CASSQDTGVEVTQYF. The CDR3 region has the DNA TGTGCTAGCAGTCAAGATACGGGGGTGGAAGTGACCCAGTACTTC.